This TCR beta chain was identified in a study of T cell responses to AZD1222 COVID-19 vaccine. Study-wide results and caveats: A mostly white British donor set with more females was recruited, and clonal diversity was possibly underestimated. Repertoire collection took place solely once the T cell response had peaked.

As regards this clone: Its target is unknown.

The repertoire was sequenced with immunoSEQ multiplex PCR; TCRdb's copy has only in-frame clones and lacks some. The repertoire holds about 130,000 clones, with roughly 88% as singletons. The V end lost 1 base, the J end lost 1 base, and 11 bases lay between the germline ends. Germline CDR1 KGHDR, CDR2 SFDVKD. The CDR3 length is 16 residues. The starting material was peripheral blood, obtained 28 days after the second AZD1222 dose. This rearrangement joins TRBV24-1 to TRBJ2-3; D may be TRBD1 (6 bases). This receptor was identified in an adult who received the AZD1222 COVID-19 vaccine. The CDR3 reads CATSDFRGLRTDTQYF. The CDR3, as DNA: TGTGCCACCAGTGATTTCAGGGGTTTACGCACAGATACGCAGTATTTT.